These T cell receptor beta chains were read from a single sample in a study of synovial regulatory T cells in juvenile arthritis. Only in-frame clones appear in the TCRdb table, and some are missing; sequencing was by immunoSEQ multiplex PCR. The sample totals approximately 10,000 clones. Sequencing was performed on Treg cells from blood. The receptors derive from a donor between 2 and 35 years old with juvenile idiopathic arthritis. CDR3s include the opening cysteine and the closing phenylalanine or tryptophan. Not all rows give a size; the values are once, few, many and, for expanded clones, a class.

J,size,V,CDR3
TRBJ1-5,.,TRBV6-5,CASSFRPGQPQHF
TRBJ1-1,.,TRBV4-1,CASSQVSYPPFSEAFF
TRBJ2-1,.,TRBV6-6,CASRQRDVQYNEQFF
TRBJ2-2,.,TRBV29-1,CSVGRLAGGRTGELFF
TRBJ1-3,medium-sized,TRBV28,CASHQISGNTIYF
TRBJ2-7,.,TRBV2,CASSRDREIGLGYF
TRBJ2-7,.,TRBV19,CASSIYRGEQYF
TRBJ2-5,.,TRBV5-6,CASRALAGGFRETQYF
TRBJ1-1,.,TRBV30,CAWSVSEALYRAFF
TRBJ1-3,.,TRBV7-2,CASSLPGAHTIYF
TRBJ2-7,.,TRBV5-1,CASSPRGQSSYEQYF
TRBJ2-7,.,TRBV27,CASSAKSGTSVYEQYF
TRBJ2-1,.,TRBV18,CASSPGPVNEQFF
TRBJ1-1,.,TRBV15,CATSRGSRVNTEAFF